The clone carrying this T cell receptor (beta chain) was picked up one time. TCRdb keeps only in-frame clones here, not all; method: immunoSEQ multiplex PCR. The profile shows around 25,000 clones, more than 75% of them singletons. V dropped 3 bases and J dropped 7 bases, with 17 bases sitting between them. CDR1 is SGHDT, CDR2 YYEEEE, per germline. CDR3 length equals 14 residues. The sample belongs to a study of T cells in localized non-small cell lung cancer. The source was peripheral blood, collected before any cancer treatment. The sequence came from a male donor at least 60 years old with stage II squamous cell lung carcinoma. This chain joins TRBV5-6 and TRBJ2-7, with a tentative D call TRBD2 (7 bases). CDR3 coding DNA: TGTGCCAGCAGCTGGGGGACTACTCAGGGGGAGCAGTACTTC. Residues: CASSWGTTQGEQYF.